These T cell receptor beta chains were read from a single sample in a study of somatic mutations in cytotoxic T cells in rheumatoid arthritis. Data came from immunoSEQ multiplex PCR; TCRdb stores just in-frame clones and leaves some out. The top ten hold more than 7% of the sample, which has 15,000 to 20,000 clones, more than 65% seen once. The material sequenced was CD8+ T cells sorted from blood. The origin of the receptors is an adult with rheumatoid arthritis. The CDR3 runs from the conserved cysteine through the conserved F or W. A D gene is named only where the DNA matches it firmly.

D: TRBD2; J: TRBJ2-7; V: TRBV15; CDR3: CATSRDGLADSYEQYF; DNA: TGTGCCACCAGCAGAGATGGGCTAGCGGACTCCTACGAGCAGTACTTC
D: .; J: TRBJ2-1; V: TRBV5-6; CDR3: CASSLAGVVRNEQFF; DNA: TGTGCCAGCAGCTTGGCGGGAGTTGTCAGGAATGAGCAGTTCTTC
D: TRBD2; J: TRBJ2-1; V: TRBV11-1; CDR3: CASSLGLAGARSYNEQFF; DNA: TGTGCCAGCAGCTTGGGCCTAGCGGGGGCCCGCTCCTACAATGAGCAGTTCTTC
D: TRBD2; J: TRBJ2-1; V: TRBV5-1; CDR3: CASSGSGTSGSYEQFF; DNA: TGCGCCAGCAGCGGATCCGGGACTAGCGGGAGTTATGAGCAGTTCTTC
D: TRBD1; J: TRBJ1-1; V: TRBV7-9; CDR3: CASSYGQGANTEAFF; DNA: TGTGCCAGCAGCTACGGACAGGGGGCGAACACTGAAGCTTTCTTT
D: .; J: TRBJ2-7; V: TRBV5-8; CDR3: CASSLARGDSYEQYF; DNA: TGTGCCAGCAGCTTGGCCAGGGGTGATTCCTACGAGCAGTACTTC
D: .; J: TRBJ1-1; V: TRBV6-5; CDR3: CASSRGGDTEAFF; DNA: TGTGCCAGCAGTAGAGGGGGTGACACTGAAGCTTTCTTT
D: .; J: TRBJ2-1; V: TRBV29-1; CDR3: CSVIDSEQFF; DNA: TGCAGCGTTATCGACTCTGAGCAGTTCTTC
D: .; J: TRBJ2-5; V: TRBV27; CDR3: CASSSLGETQYF; DNA: TGTGCCAGCAGTTCCCTTGGAGAGACCCAGTACTTC
D: .; J: TRBJ2-3; V: TRBV9; CDR3: CASGGARTDTQYF; DNA: TGTGCCAGCGGCGGGGCCCGCACAGATACGCAGTATTTT
D: TRBD2; J: TRBJ2-1; V: TRBV5-1; CDR3: CASSLSTSGYTEQFF; DNA: TGCGCCAGCAGCTTGTCCACTAGCGGGTACACTGAGCAGTTCTTC
D: .; J: TRBJ2-6; V: TRBV10-3; CDR3: CAIRSTGTSSGANVLTF; DNA: TGTGCCATCAGGTCGACAGGCACTAGCTCTGGGGCCAACGTCCTGACTTTC
D: .; J: TRBJ2-5; V: TRBV10-2; CDR3: CASSEGLQETQYF; DNA: TGCGCCAGCAGTGAGGGCTTACAAGAGACCCAGTACTTC
D: .; J: TRBJ2-2; V: TRBV4-1; CDR3: CASSLPAQGTGELFF; DNA: TGCGCCAGCAGCCTCCCGGCGCAGGGCACCGGGGAGCTGTTTTTT
D: .; J: TRBJ2-7; V: TRBV14; CDR3: CASSQTGRGTEQYF; DNA: TGTGCCAGCAGCCAAACGGGGCGCGGGACCGAGCAGTACTTC